A selection of T cell receptor beta chains follows, all from one sample in a study of CD8 T cells in Susac syndrome. TCRdb processed the immunoSEQ multiplex PCR reads anew with MiXCR; each CDR3 protein has one entry. The table lists some 200,000 distinct CDR3 sequences, around nine tenths of them singletons, with roughly 0.15% in the top ten. The sequenced sample was CD8+ T cells from PBMCs. Receptor source: a human donor with multiple sclerosis. Both conserved end residues are part of each CDR3. The D gene is left open where the match is weak. Rows give clone size only sometimes, using once, few, many, or a class for an expanded clone.

V gene: TRBV6-2/TRBV6-3; D gene: -; J gene: TRBJ1-5; clone size: -; CDR3 DNA: TGTGCCAGCAGTTACTCGGGTCCCGGGCAGCCCCAGCATTTT; CDR3 protein: CASSYSGPGQPQHF
V gene: TRBV10-2; D gene: TRBD2; J gene: TRBJ2-1; clone size: -; CDR3 DNA: TGCGCCAGCACGTGGCTAGCGGACTACAATGAGCAGTTCTTC; CDR3 protein: CASTWLADYNEQFF
V gene: TRBV12-3/TRBV12-4; D gene: TRBD1; J gene: TRBJ1-4; clone size: -; CDR3 DNA: TGTGCCAGCAGTGACCGGGACAGGGGCTTGGAAAAACTGTTTTTT; CDR3 protein: CASSDRDRGLEKLFF
V gene: TRBV6-2/TRBV6-3; D gene: TRBD2; J gene: TRBJ2-3; clone size: -; CDR3 DNA: TGTGCCAGCAGTTACCCGGGACTATCACCTAGAGGAGATACGCAGTATTTT; CDR3 protein: CASSYPGLSPRGDTQYF
V gene: TRBV14; D gene: -; J gene: TRBJ2-3; clone size: once; CDR3 DNA: TGTGCCAGCAGCCGCAAAGGGATGACAGATACGCAGTATTTT; CDR3 protein: CASSRKGMTDTQYF
V gene: TRBV4-1; D gene: TRBD1; J gene: TRBJ2-3; clone size: -; CDR3 DNA: TGCGCCAGCACCTCCGGGACAGCCACAGATACGCAGTATTTT; CDR3 protein: CASTSGTATDTQYF
V gene: TRBV27; D gene: -; J gene: TRBJ2-6; clone size: -; CDR3 DNA: -; CDR3 protein: CASTFGSGANVLTF
V gene: TRBV20-1; D gene: TRBD2; J gene: TRBJ2-3; clone size: -; CDR3 DNA: TGCAGTGCTTCCAGGACTAGCGGGGGGCCCACAGATACGCAGTATTTT; CDR3 protein: CSASRTSGGPTDTQYF
V gene: TRBV29-1; D gene: TRBD1; J gene: TRBJ2-7; clone size: few; CDR3 DNA: TGCAGCGTTGAAGCCGGGGACAGCTACGAGCAGTACTTC; CDR3 protein: CSVEAGDSYEQYF
V gene: TRBV20-1; D gene: -; J gene: TRBJ1-3; clone size: -; CDR3 DNA: TGCAGTGCTAGCCTGGGCGGAAACACCATATATTTT; CDR3 protein: CSASLGGNTIYF
V gene: TRBV5-8; D gene: -; J gene: TRBJ2-7; clone size: -; CDR3 DNA: TGTGCCAGCAGCTTGAGGAATAGCGACGAGCAGTACTTC; CDR3 protein: CASSLRNSDEQYF
V gene: TRBV19; D gene: -; J gene: TRBJ1-2; clone size: -; CDR3 DNA: TGTGCCAGTAGTATCCCGGGCGGCCCGGGAGGCTACACCTTC; CDR3 protein: CASSIPGGPGGYTF
V gene: TRBV5-1; D gene: -; J gene: TRBJ2-5; clone size: -; CDR3 DNA: TGCGCCAGCAGCTCCAAATTTAACGGCGAGGCGTCGGAGACCCAGTACTTC; CDR3 protein: CASSSKFNGEASETQYF
V gene: TRBV7-9; D gene: -; J gene: TRBJ2-4; clone size: -; CDR3 DNA: TGTGCCAGCTCGATCGATCCTCTCGTCCTAGCCAAAAACATTCAGTACTTC; CDR3 protein: CASSIDPLVLAKNIQYF
V gene: TRBV4-1; D gene: TRBD2; J gene: TRBJ2-1; clone size: -; CDR3 DNA: TGCGCCAGCAGCCCGGGACTAGCGGGGGCCTACAATGAGCAGTTCTTC; CDR3 protein: CASSPGLAGAYNEQFF
V gene: TRBV5-1; D gene: -; J gene: TRBJ2-7; clone size: -; CDR3 DNA: TGCGCCAGCAGCTTGGATGGGGCGACTCAGGACGAGCAGTACTTC; CDR3 protein: CASSLDGATQDEQYF
V gene: TRBV18; D gene: -; J gene: TRBJ2-1; clone size: -; CDR3 DNA: TGTGCCAGCTCACCACCTAATCGCGGGGCCTACAATGAGCAGTTCTTC; CDR3 protein: CASSPPNRGAYNEQFF
V gene: TRBV30; D gene: TRBD1; J gene: TRBJ1-2; clone size: -; CDR3 DNA: TGTGCCTGGAGCTGGACAGGGGGGCATGGCTACACCTTC; CDR3 protein: CAWSWTGGHGYTF
V gene: TRBV5-1; D gene: TRBD1; J gene: TRBJ1-2; clone size: -; CDR3 DNA: TGCGCCAGCAGCTTAACGACAGGGTTTCATGGCTACACCTTC; CDR3 protein: CASSLTTGFHGYTF
V gene: TRBV19; D gene: -; J gene: TRBJ2-6; clone size: -; CDR3 DNA: TGTGCCAGTAGTAGGGACGGGGCCAACGTCCTGACTTTC; CDR3 protein: CASSRDGANVLTF
V gene: TRBV7-9; D gene: -; J gene: TRBJ2-7; clone size: -; CDR3 DNA: TGTGCCAGCAGTCTAGTCACGGGTTGGGAGCAGTACTTC; CDR3 protein: CASSLVTGWEQYF
V gene: TRBV28; D gene: TRBD1; J gene: TRBJ1-1; clone size: -; CDR3 DNA: TGTGCCAGCAGTTTACCTTCAGGGGGCACTGAAGCTTTCTTT; CDR3 protein: CASSLPSGGTEAFF
V gene: TRBV13; D gene: -; J gene: TRBJ2-5; clone size: -; CDR3 DNA: TGTGCCAGCAGCTTACGAGTAGGGGCCCAGCAAGAGACCCAGTACTTC; CDR3 protein: CASSLRVGAQQETQYF
V gene: TRBV4-3; D gene: -; J gene: TRBJ2-7; clone size: once; CDR3 DNA: TGCGCCAGCAGCCAAGATCGGGTCCACGAGCAGTACTTC; CDR3 protein: CASSQDRVHEQYF
V gene: TRBV3-1; D gene: TRBD1; J gene: TRBJ1-2; clone size: -; CDR3 DNA: TGTGCCAGCAGCCCCCGGGACAGGGGCGGCTACACCTTC; CDR3 protein: CASSPRDRGGYTF
V gene: TRBV7-8; D gene: -; J gene: TRBJ1-6; clone size: once; CDR3 DNA: TGTGCCAGCAGCCAACCTTCAGGAAGGGATAATTCACCCCTCCACTTT; CDR3 protein: CASSQPSGRDNSPLHF
V gene: TRBV9; D gene: TRBD1; J gene: TRBJ2-7; clone size: -; CDR3 DNA: TGTGCCAGCAGCGTCGGGACAGCCACCTACGAGCAGTACTTC; CDR3 protein: CASSVGTATYEQYF
V gene: TRBV5-1; D gene: TRBD2; J gene: TRBJ2-1; clone size: -; CDR3 DNA: TGCGCCAGCCAGCGGGAGTCGTACAATGAGCAGTTCTTC; CDR3 protein: CASQRESYNEQFF
V gene: TRBV4-1; D gene: -; J gene: TRBJ2-7; clone size: -; CDR3 DNA: TGCGCCAGCAGCCAAGAAGACAGGAGCTCCTACGAGCAGTACTTC; CDR3 protein: CASSQEDRSSYEQYF
V gene: TRBV3-1; D gene: -; J gene: TRBJ1-5; clone size: once; CDR3 DNA: TGTGCCAGCAGCGACGGGGAAGCGAATCAGCCCCAGCATTTT; CDR3 protein: CASSDGEANQPQHF
V gene: TRBV4-2; D gene: -; J gene: TRBJ2-2; clone size: -; CDR3 DNA: TGTGCCAGCAGCAGTGCCGAGAACACCGGGGAGCTGTTTTTT; CDR3 protein: CASSSAENTGELFF
V gene: TRBV20-1; D gene: -; J gene: TRBJ2-7; clone size: -; CDR3 DNA: TGCAGTGCTAGAGTCCCAGCGGGCAGCGAGCAGTACTTC; CDR3 protein: CSARVPAGSEQYF
V gene: TRBV19; D gene: -; J gene: TRBJ1-1; clone size: -; CDR3 DNA: TGTGCCAGTAGACCTCAACCGGGACACCTGAACACTGAAGCTTTCTTT; CDR3 protein: CASRPQPGHLNTEAFF
V gene: TRBV20-1; D gene: -; J gene: TRBJ2-1; clone size: -; CDR3 DNA: TGCAGTGCTAGAGGCCCAATCTCTCAACTAGCTGTATCGGTCGATGAGCAGTTCTTC; CDR3 protein: CSARGPISQLAVSVDEQFF
V gene: TRBV27; D gene: TRBD2; J gene: TRBJ2-7; clone size: -; CDR3 DNA: TGTGCCAGCAGTTTATCTAGCGGGGCTACCTACGAGCAGTACTTC; CDR3 protein: CASSLSSGATYEQYF
V gene: TRBV4-2; D gene: TRBD2; J gene: TRBJ2-2; clone size: -; CDR3 DNA: TGTGCCAGCACCTACGGGCTAGCGGGGACCGGGGAGCTGTTTTTT; CDR3 protein: CASTYGLAGTGELFF
V gene: TRBV19; D gene: -; J gene: TRBJ2-1; clone size: -; CDR3 DNA: TGTGCCAGTAGTGTCATAGCGGCCTCCTACAATGAGCAGTTCTTC; CDR3 protein: CASSVIAASYNEQFF
V gene: TRBV6-6; D gene: -; J gene: TRBJ2-3; clone size: -; CDR3 DNA: TGTGCCAGCTATCCGGGAGCTAGCACAGATACGCAGTATTTT; CDR3 protein: CASYPGASTDTQYF
V gene: TRBV20-1; D gene: TRBD2; J gene: TRBJ2-5; clone size: -; CDR3 DNA: TGCAGTGCTAGGGGGACTAGCGGGGGGGGCTTTTACGAGACCCAGTACTTC; CDR3 protein: CSARGTSGGGFYETQYF
V gene: TRBV12-3/TRBV12-4; D gene: -; J gene: TRBJ1-1; clone size: -; CDR3 DNA: TGTGCCAGCAGTTTATTGGTCGGCACTGAAGCTTTCTTT; CDR3 protein: CASSLLVGTEAFF
V gene: TRBV7-9; D gene: -; J gene: TRBJ2-3; clone size: -; CDR3 DNA: TGTGCCAGCAGCTTTCCTACTGATACGCAGTATTTT; CDR3 protein: CASSFPTDTQYF
V gene: TRBV27; D gene: TRBD2; J gene: TRBJ2-1; clone size: -; CDR3 DNA: TGTGCCAGCAGTTCCCTCCGGACTAGCAGCTACAATGAGCAGTTCTTC; CDR3 protein: CASSSLRTSSYNEQFF
V gene: TRBV15; D gene: -; J gene: TRBJ1-1; clone size: -; CDR3 DNA: TGTGCCACCAGCAGAGGGGCGAACACTGAAGCTTTCTTT; CDR3 protein: CATSRGANTEAFF
V gene: TRBV10-3; D gene: TRBD1; J gene: TRBJ2-5; clone size: -; CDR3 DNA: TGTGCCATCAGGTGGGGGGACAGGAGGAGAGAGACCCAGTACTTC; CDR3 protein: CAIRWGDRRRETQYF
V gene: TRBV5-4; D gene: -; J gene: TRBJ1-1; clone size: -; CDR3 DNA: TGTGCCAGCAGCTTGCAGGGGTACCCCTTTGAAGCTTTCTTT; CDR3 protein: CASSLQGYPFEAFF
V gene: TRBV20-1; D gene: -; J gene: TRBJ2-4; clone size: -; CDR3 DNA: TGCAGTGCTAGTGGGCCCCGGGCCAAAAACATTCAGTACTTC; CDR3 protein: CSASGPRAKNIQYF
V gene: TRBV5-6; D gene: -; J gene: TRBJ1-2; clone size: -; CDR3 DNA: TGTGCCAGCAGCTTGGGGCCGGGGGCGCTCCCTTATGGCTACACCTTC; CDR3 protein: CASSLGPGALPYGYTF
V gene: TRBV19; D gene: -; J gene: TRBJ2-7; clone size: -; CDR3 DNA: TGTGCCAGTAGTATCCCAGGGAACGAGCAGTACTTC; CDR3 protein: CASSIPGNEQYF
V gene: TRBV27; D gene: -; J gene: TRBJ1-1; clone size: -; CDR3 DNA: TGTGCCAGCAGTTTATCCGCGCCAGGGTACACTGAAGCTTTCTTT; CDR3 protein: CASSLSAPGYTEAFF
V gene: TRBV19; D gene: TRBD1; J gene: TRBJ2-1; clone size: -; CDR3 DNA: TGTGCCAGTAGTGCCAGGGGGCCCCACAATGAGCAGTTCTTC; CDR3 protein: CASSARGPHNEQFF
V gene: TRBV9; D gene: -; J gene: TRBJ2-1; clone size: -; CDR3 DNA: TGTGCCAGCAGCGTAGCTGTGGGGTCATACAATGAGCAGTTCTTC; CDR3 protein: CASSVAVGSYNEQFF